The rows below give T cell receptor beta chains drawn from one sample of a study of blood T cell repertoires in COVID-19. Some clones are missing from TCRdb's copy, which holds only in-frame ones; the method was immunoSEQ multiplex PCR. The sample lists 100,000 or so clones; more than 85% were seen once. Input material: peripheral blood. These receptors were obtained from a human donor with acute or convalescent COVID-19. The donor label of this sample is uncertain. The CDR3 runs from the conserved cysteine through the conserved F or W. Fields, in order: D gene, J gene, V gene, clone size, CDR3 DNA, CDR3 protein. D genes are given only for firm matches. Clone sizes are given selectively: once, few, many, or a class where the clone is expanded.

>.|TRBJ1-1|TRBV3-1/TRBV3-2|.
TGTGCCAGCAGCCAATGGCGGGGGGGCACTGAAGCTTTCTTT
CASSQWRGGTEAFF
>.|TRBJ1-2|TRBV16|.
TGTGCCAGCAGCCAACACGTAACCCTGAGCAATGGCTACACCTTC
CASSQHVTLSNGYTF
>TRBD2|TRBJ2-3|TRBV10-2|.
TGCGCCAGCAGTGATGGTAGCGGGGGAGGGGGTGCAGATACGCAGTATTTT
CASSDGSGGGGADTQYF
>.|TRBJ1-6|TRBV28|.
TGTGCCAGCAGTTTTTGGCAGGGCCCAGGTTCACCCCTCCACTTT
CASSFWQGPGSPLHF
>.|TRBJ2-2|TRBV2|.
TGTGCCAGCAGTGGAGACAGTGGCACCGGGGAGCTGTTTTTT
CASSGDSGTGELFF
>.|TRBJ2-2|TRBV10-3|.
TGTGCCATCAGTGATAGAGCAAGAGCGAACACCGGGGAGCTGTTTTTT
CAISDRARANTGELFF
>TRBD1|TRBJ2-3|TRBV7-9|.
TGTGCCAGCAGCCTACGGGACAGGGGACCGCAGTATTTT
CASSLRDRGPQYF
>.|TRBJ2-7|TRBV3-1/TRBV3-2|.
TGTGCCAGCAGTCCCACCAGCCGCAGCGGCCTACTCTACGAGCAGTACTTC
CASSPTSRSGLLYEQYF
>.|TRBJ1-2|TRBV7-9|.
TGTGCCAGCAGCTCCCTCCCTGGGAAAAGGGGTGACTATGGCTACACCTTC
CASSSLPGKRGDYGYTF
>TRBD1|TRBJ1-4|TRBV7-9|.
TGTGCCAGCAGCCCGGCCGGGACAGGGTTTGAAAAACTGTTTTTT
CASSPAGTGFEKLFF
>TRBD2|TRBJ2-2|TRBV4-3|.
TGCGCCAGCAGCCTCGGGGGGAGCGGGGAGCTGTTTTTT
CASSLGGSGELFF
>TRBD2|TRBJ2-3|TRBV3-1/TRBV3-2|.
TGTGCCAGCAGCCAAGCCCCGAGAAAGGGAGGGGTTACAGATACGCAGTATTTT
CASSQAPRKGGVTDTQYF
>TRBD1|TRBJ2-2|TRBV28|once
TGTGCCAGCAGGCCGAGGGGGCATGCTACCGCTGGGGAGCTGTTTTTT
CASRPRGHATAGELFF
>.|TRBJ2-2|TRBV5-4|.
TGTGCCAGCAGCTCCTGGACTGCTACCGGGGAGCTGTTTTTT
CASSSWTATGELFF
>TRBD2|TRBJ2-1|TRBV9|once
TGTGCCAGCAGCGTAGGGGTAGCGGGAGGGCCAGACTTTAACAATGAGCAGTTCTTC
CASSVGVAGGPDFNNEQFF
>.|TRBJ2-5|TRBV5-5|.
TGTGCCAGCAGCGATCCAGGGGAAGAGACCCAGTACTTC
CASSDPGEETQYF
>.|TRBJ1-2|TRBV28|.
TGTGCCAGCAGTACCGGGGGGAAACGGGGCTACACCTTC
CASSTGGKRGYTF
>.|TRBJ2-7|TRBV3-1/TRBV3-2|.
TGTGCCAGCAGCCCCTTGGCCGGCGACGAGCGGTACTTC
CASSPLAGDERYF
>.|TRBJ1-6|TRBV18|.
TGTGCCAGCTCCCAAACGGGAGCGATTAATTCACCCCTCCACTTT
CASSQTGAINSPLHF
>TRBD1|TRBJ2-7|TRBV4-3|.
TGCGCCAGCAGCCAGTACCAGGGGGCGGCCCAGCAGTACTTC
CASSQYQGAAQQYF
>TRBD1|TRBJ2-3|TRBV6-6|.
TGTGCCAGCAGTTACCCGACAGGGGCGGTGAATACGCAGTATTTT
CASSYPTGAVNTQYF
>.|TRBJ2-1|TRBV24-1|once
TGTGCCACCAGTGATGGCAGGGGCAGTGATGAGCAGTTCTTC
CATSDGRGSDEQFF
>TRBD2|TRBJ2-1|TRBV7-2|.
TGTGCCAGCAGCTTATCTAGCGGGAGGGGGTATGAGCAGTTCTTC
CASSLSSGRGYEQFF
>TRBD1|TRBJ1-2|TRBV5-4|.
TGTGCCAGCAGCTTCCGGACAGGGAGAGAGGATGGCTACACCTTC
CASSFRTGREDGYTF
>.|TRBJ2-7|TRBV29-1|.
TGCAGCGTTGAAGACAGGCAGGGGTCCTACGAGCAGTACTTC
CSVEDRQGSYEQYF
>TRBD1|TRBJ1-1|TRBV6-5|.
TGTGCCAGCAGTTACTCCCCGTTAGACTCGGGACAGTCGACTTTCTTT
CASSYSPLDSGQSTFF
>.|TRBJ1-5|TRBV6-5|.
TGTGCCAGCAAGTACAGAATTAATCAGCCCCAGCATTTT
CASKYRINQPQHF
>TRBD1|TRBJ1-2|TRBV7-2|.
TGTGCCAGCAGCTCAGGGGGTGGTTGGGACTATGGCTACACCTTC
CASSSGGGWDYGYTF
>TRBD2|TRBJ2-2|TRBV11-3|.
TGTGCCAGCAGCCCATTCACTAGCGACTACACCGGGGAGCTGTTTTTT
CASSPFTSDYTGELFF
>.|TRBJ1-5|TRBV5-1|.
TGCGCCAGCAGCTCCGGACAAGGGGATCATCAGCCCCAGCATTTT
CASSSGQGDHQPQHF
>TRBD2|TRBJ2-2|TRBV27|.
TGTGCCAGCAGTTCCCGGACTAGCGAGCCCGGGGAGCTGTTTTTT
CASSSRTSEPGELFF
>.|TRBJ1-1|TRBV7-8|.
TGTGCCAGCAGCCAAGGGGGGGCCGACACTGAAGCTTTCTTT
CASSQGGADTEAFF
>TRBD2|TRBJ2-7|TRBV7-8|few
TGTGCCAGCAGCTACCTGCGGGGGGCTGGTGAGCAGTACTTC
CASSYLRGAGEQYF
>.|TRBJ1-1|TRBV6-1|.
TGTGCCAGCAGTGAAGCGGCCCCCCCTGAAGCTTTCTTT
CASSEAAPPEAFF
>TRBD2|TRBJ2-3|TRBV5-1|.
TGCGCCAGCAGCCCCGCCCCGCTAGCGGGCACAGATACGCAGTATTTT
CASSPAPLAGTDTQYF
>.|TRBJ2-2|TRBV7-9|once
TGTGCCAGCAGCTTCTTTTCAGGGAACACCGGGGAGCTGTTTTTT
CASSFFSGNTGELFF
>.|TRBJ1-2|TRBV15|.
TGTGCCACCAGCAGAGACCCGACAGCCGTATTGGCTGGCTACACCTTC
CATSRDPTAVLAGYTF
>.|TRBJ1-5|TRBV6-1|.
TGTGCCAGCAGTGAACGTTACAATCAGCCCCAGCATTTT
CASSERYNQPQHF
>.|TRBJ2-7|TRBV5-1|.
TGCGCCAGCAGCTTCAGTGGGCGGGAACCCACCTACGAGCAGTACTTC
CASSFSGREPTYEQYF
>.|TRBJ1-6|TRBV28|.
TGTGCCAGCAGTTCCGGCAAGGGGTATAATTCACCCCTCCACTTT
CASSSGKGYNSPLHF
>.|TRBJ2-1|TRBV4-2|.
TGTGCCAGCAGCCAAGACTTCTCCTACAATGAGCAGTTCTTC
CASSQDFSYNEQFF
>TRBD1|TRBJ2-7|TRBV19|.
TGTGCCACCAGTAGTAGCTACGGACAGGGGGCTACCGAGCAGTACTTC
CATSSSYGQGATEQYF